The 19 T cell receptor beta chains below come from one sample, sequenced in a study of blood T cell repertoires in COVID-19. Here immunoSEQ multiplex PCR was the method, and the copy in TCRdb shows in-frame clones only, minus some. The sample lists about 79,000 clones; around 89% were seen once. The sequenced sample was peripheral blood. The origin of the receptors is a man in his sixties or seventies with active or convalescent COVID-19.

The rearrangement joins TRBV7-3 to TRBJ1-2, with 9 bases identical to TRBD1. Trimming removed 4 bases from V and 8 bases from J; junction bases left unmatched: 8. Germline V gene data show CDR1 as SGHTA and CDR2 as FQGTGA. This CDR3 has 14 amino acids. For the CDR3, the DNA is TGTGCCAGCAGCTCGTTACAGGGGGCCTGGGGCTACACCTTC. It translates to CASSSLQGAWGYTF.

The chain is built from TRBV7-9 and TRBJ1-1; possibly TRBD1 for D (5 bases). V was trimmed by 6 bases and J by 2 bases, leaving 13 bases between them. Germline V gene data show CDR1 as SEHNR and CDR2 as FQNEAQ (reference sequence). This CDR3 contains 14 residues. CDR3 protein: CASRSRQTNTEAFF. The CDR3 DNA reads TGTGCCAGCAGGTCGCGACAGACCAACACTGAAGCTTTCTTT.

This CDR3 reads CASSIGGTDKETQYF. CDR3 sequence (DNA): TGTGCCAGTAGTATCGGGGGGACGGACAAAGAGACCCAGTACTTC. The chain combines TRBV19 with TRBJ2-5; 7 bases match TRBD2. Germline assignment: CDR1 LNHDA and CDR2 SQIVND (reference sequence). The CDR3 consists of 15 residues. The junction had 7 bases not matched to a gene; V was cut back by 3 bases and J by 3 bases.

The chain couples TRBV14 to TRBJ1-1, with a weak D call TRBD1 (5 bases). Trimming removed 2 bases at V and 6 bases at J, with 10 bases between. CDR3 length equals 13 residues. CDR1 SGHDN and CDR2 FVKESK come from the germline V gene. This chain's CDR3 is CASSQRIQAEAFF. As DNA, the CDR3 is TGTGCCAGCAGCCAACGGATACAGGCTGAAGCTTTCTTT.

The chain uses TRBV6-6 and TRBJ1-2, with D maybe TRBD1 (5 bases). This CDR3 is 17 amino acids long. The germline V and J ends were trimmed by 5 bases and 4 bases, with 23 bases remaining between them. CDR1 is MNHNY, CDR2 SVGAGI, per germline (reference sequence). DNA of the CDR3: TGTGCCAGCAGTCGCGACGGGGGAGCCCCGACCCCCTATGGCTACACCTTC. It specifies CASSRDGGAPTPYGYTF.

V is TRBV4-1 and J is TRBJ1-1, with a possible D match to TRBD1 (5 bases). This CDR3 region has 15 residues. Germline-derived CDR1 and CDR2 are MGHRA and YSYEKL. Trimming stripped 0 bases from V and 2 bases from J, with 10 bases between. CDR3 amino acids: CASSQEWGVNTEAFF. In DNA form, the CDR3 reads TGCGCCAGCAGCCAAGAATGGGGGGTTAACACTGAAGCTTTCTTT.

The rearrangement links TRBV9 to TRBJ2-2, with 7 bases identical to TRBD2. CDR1 and CDR2 from the germline V gene are SGDLS and YYNGEE. This CDR3 contains 15 residues. V lost 0 bases and J lost 4; bases outside the gene matches: 3. This chain's CDR3 is CASSVAGGITGELFF. The CDR3 nucleotides are TGTGCCAGCAGCGTAGCGGGAGGTATCACCGGGGAGCTGTTTTTT.

This chain connects TRBV28 to TRBJ2-3, with a tentative D call TRBD2 (6 bases). CDR3 length equals 13 residues. Deletions cut 5 bases from V and 14 bases from J, with 20 bases between. CDR1 is MDHEN, CDR2 SYDVKM, per germline. CDR3 sequence (DNA): TGTGCCAGCAGTCCCGGGGGACTGGTAGTACGGTATTTT. Protein product: CASSPGGLVVRYF.

The V call is TRBV7-2, the J call TRBJ2-7, with TRBD1 identical over 12 bases. The CDR3 is 15 amino acids. The germline gives CDR1 SGHTA, CDR2 FQGNSA. The J segment lost 3 bases and the V segment lost 4 bases, leaving 4 bases of the junction unmatched. CDR3 amino acids: CASSSGTGGLYEQYF. For the CDR3, the DNA is TGTGCCAGCAGCTCGGGGACAGGGGGCCTCTACGAGCAGTACTTC.

The V call is TRBV18, the J call TRBJ2-2; D is possibly TRBD2 (5 bases). Deletions cut 2 bases from V and 3 bases from J, with 10 bases between. This CDR3 comprises 15 residues. In germline, CDR1 is KGHSH, CDR2 LQKENI. The DNA for the CDR3 is TGTGCCAGCTCACCATTGGAGGATTACACCGGGGAGCTGTTTTTT. Its protein is CASSPLEDYTGELFF. The full variable domain, with the rest looked up from reference TRBV18 and TRBJ2-2, is NAGVMQNPRHLVRRRGQEARLRCSPMKGHSHVYWYRQLPEEGLKFMVYLQKENIIDESGMPKERFSAEFPKEGPSILRIQQVVRGDSAAYFCASSPLEDYTGELFFGEGSRLTVL.

The V and J genes are TRBV19 and TRBJ1-3, with TRBD1 identical over 9 bases. The germline V gene has CDR1 LNHDA and CDR2 SQIVND (reference sequence). With 7 bases clipped from V and 3 bases from J, the junction kept 13 bases outside the gene matches. This CDR3 is built from 17 residues. CDR3 nucleotides: TGTGCCAGTAAGCACAGAGGGACAGGGACGATTGGAAACACCATATATTTT. Its translation: CASKHRGTGTIGNTIYF.

V is TRBV28 and J is TRBJ1-2, with 7 bases aligning to TRBD1. V lost 5 bases and J lost 5; bases outside the gene matches: 11. Germline V lookup: CDR1 MDHEN, CDR2 SYDVKM. This CDR3 has 15 residues. CDR3 nucleotides: TGTGCCAGCAGTGACCGGGACAGCCAACAGTATGGCTACACCTTC. It is translated as CASSDRDSQQYGYTF.

V is TRBV2 and J is TRBJ2-3; the D gene is possibly TRBD2 (6 bases). Trimming removed 2 bases at V and 0 bases at J, with 12 bases between. The CDR3 covers 16 residues. Looked up from germline, CDR1 is SNHLY and CDR2 is FYNNEI. The CDR3 loop is CASSERGGTSTDTQYF. CDR3 DNA: TGTGCCAGCAGTGAAAGGGGCGGGACTAGCACAGATACGCAGTATTTT.

This clone was observed a single time. The rearrangement uses TRBV2 and TRBJ1-1; 9 bases align to TRBD1. Germline loops: CDR1 SNHLY, CDR2 FYNNEI. V lost 4 bases, J lost 1 base, and 4 bases stayed unmatched. The CDR3 is 15 residues long. CDR3 amino acids: CASSGDRATNTEAFF. CDR3 nucleotides: TGTGCCAGCAGTGGGGACAGGGCAACGAACACTGAAGCTTTCTTT.

Written as DNA, the CDR3 is TGTGCCAGCAGTGAGCGGGGGGAAGCTTTCTTT. Translation gives CASSERGEAFF. The V and J genes are TRBV6-1 and TRBJ1-1; maybe TRBD1 (5 bases). Germline V CDR1 and CDR2: MNHNS, SASEGT. V lost 3 bases and J 8 bases, leaving 7 bases between the germline ends. This CDR3 has 11 residues.

The V and J genes are TRBV28 and TRBJ1-1; D is undetermined. The CDR3 is 16 residues long. V was clipped by 2 bases and J by 3 bases, with 16 bases between them. Germline V lookup: CDR1 MDHEN, CDR2 SYDVKM. The CDR3 protein is CASSLGSVSKDTEAFF. The CDR3, as DNA: TGTGCCAGCAGTTTAGGTAGCGTAAGTAAGGACACTGAAGCTTTCTTT.

The chain joins TRBV28 to TRBJ2-5, with a possible D match to TRBD2 (6 bases). V shed 6 bases and J shed 7 bases, with 18 bases lying between them. Germline values: CDR1 MDHEN, CDR2 SYDVKM. The CDR3 has 14 residues. CDR3 amino acids: CASSSSGVEATQYF. Here the CDR3 DNA reads TGTGCCAGCAGCTCATCGGGAGTTGAAGCGACCCAGTACTTC.

V usage is TRBV2 and J usage is TRBJ2-1; D is unclear. This CDR3 region has 14 residues. Germline V lookup: CDR1 SNHLY, CDR2 FYNNEI. Trimming left V 4 bases short and J 4 bases short, with 11 bases between. The CDR3 coding sequence is TGTGCCAGCAGTGTGCGGATTAATTACAATGAGCAGTTCTTC. Amino acid sequence: CASSVRINYNEQFF. Full variable domain (missing parts from reference TRBV2 and TRBJ2-1): EPEVTQTPSHQVTQMGQEVILRCVPISNHLYFYWYRQILGQKVEFLVSFYNNEISEKSEIFDDQFSVERPDGSNFTLKIRSTKLEDSAMYFCASSVRINYNEQFFGPGTRLTVL.

This clone was counted between two and nine times. The CDR3 DNA sequence: TGTGCCAGCAGCCCGGGGACACCCACGGGCAATCAGCCCCAGCATTTT. The encoded protein is CASSPGTPTGNQPQHF. The V and J genes are TRBV3-1 (or the pseudogene TRBV3-2) and TRBJ1-5; D may be TRBD1 (6 bases). Germline V gene data show CDR1 as LGHDT and CDR2 as YNNKEL (reference sequence). CDR3 length: 16 residues. Trimming pared 4 bases from V and 2 bases from J, leaving 15 bases between.